A selection of T cell receptor beta chains follows, all from one sample in a study of blood T cell repertoires in COVID-19. The table came from immunoSEQ multiplex PCR; TCRdb's copy has only in-frame clones and leaves some out. Of around 150,000 clones in the sample, around 82% are singletons; the top ten hold 6.5% to 9%. Sequenced material: peripheral blood. All receptors derive from a woman between 40 and 50 years old with COVID-19, enrolled during active disease. The CDR3 runs from the conserved cysteine through the conserved F or W. The D gene is left open where the match is weak. Clone sizes are given selectively: once, few, many, or a class where the clone is expanded.

clone_size | j_call | v_call | cdr3_length | d_call | cdr3_aa | cdr3_nt
NA | TRBJ2-3 | TRBV6-1 | 18 | TRBD2 | CASSEAWTGGQGGNTQYF | TGTGCCAGCAGTGAAGCGTGGACGGGAGGGCAAGGGGGGAATACGCAGTATTTT
few | TRBJ2-3 | TRBV3-1/TRBV3-2 | 14 | NA | CASSQDLPPDTQYF | TGTGCCAGCAGCCAAGATCTACCGCCAGATACGCAGTATTTT
NA | TRBJ1-2 | TRBV3-1/TRBV3-2 | 13 | NA | CASSQGGGYGYTF | TGTGCCAGCAGCCAAGGGGGGGGATATGGCTACACCTTC
NA | TRBJ2-2 | TRBV19 | 14 | NA | CASSMNRVNGELFF | TGTGCCAGTAGTATGAACAGGGTCAACGGGGAGCTGTTTTTT
NA | TRBJ2-2 | TRBV19 | 18 | TRBD2 | CASSKGTSGSANTGELFF | TGTGCCAGTAGTAAAGGGACTAGCGGGAGTGCTAACACCGGGGAGCTGTTTTTT
NA | TRBJ2-1 | TRBV28 | 12 | NA | CASYDRTNEQFF | TGTGCCAGCTACGACAGGACCAATGAGCAGTTCTTC
few | TRBJ2-1 | TRBV4-1 | 15 | TRBD2 | CASEERLAVYNEQFF | TGCGCCAGCGAGGAAAGACTAGCGGTCTACAATGAGCAGTTCTTC
NA | TRBJ1-4 | TRBV18 | 15 | TRBD1 | CASSTGVTGSEKLFF | TGTGCCAGCTCAACGGGAGTGACAGGGAGCGAAAAACTGTTTTTT
NA | TRBJ2-7 | TRBV11-2 | 15 | TRBD1 | CASSLGAGQAYEQYF | TGTGCCAGCAGCTTAGGGGCTGGACAGGCCTACGAGCAGTACTTC
NA | TRBJ2-1 | TRBV6-6 | 15 | NA | CASSYSNHRVGEQFF | TGTGCCAGCAGTTACTCGAACCACAGGGTGGGTGAGCAGTTCTTC
few | TRBJ1-1 | TRBV6-5 | 11 | NA | CASSYGDRAFF | TGTGCCAGCAGTTACGGAGACAGGGCTTTCTTT
NA | TRBJ1-4 | TRBV3-1/TRBV3-2 | 16 | TRBD1 | CASSQGSRGWDEKLFF | TGTGCCAGCAGCCAAGGAAGCAGGGGGTGGGATGAAAAACTGTTTTTT
NA | TRBJ1-2 | TRBV19 | 14 | NA | CASSIDARRDGYTF | TGTGCCAGTAGTATAGATGCCCGCAGGGATGGCTACACCTTC
NA | TRBJ1-6 | TRBV19 | 11 | NA | CASSMGSPLHF | TGTGCCAGTAGTATGGGCTCACCCCTCCACTTT
NA | TRBJ2-1 | TRBV27 | 12 | NA | CASSLTGDEQFF | TGTGCCAGCAGTTTGACTGGCGATGAGCAGTTCTTC
once | TRBJ1-2 | TRBV18 | 14 | NA | CASSPPEVNYGYTF | TGTGCCAGCTCACCACCCGAGGTTAACTATGGCTACACCTTC
NA | TRBJ1-5 | TRBV6-6 | 15 | TRBD1 | CASSSGQGVVQPQHF | TGTGCCAGCAGTTCCGGACAGGGGGTGGTTCAGCCCCAGCATTTT
NA | TRBJ1-6 | TRBV6-6 | 14 | NA | CASRYSQINSPLHF | TGTGCCAGCAGATACTCACAAATTAATTCACCCCTCCACTTT
NA | TRBJ1-1 | TRBV3-1/TRBV3-2 | 14 | NA | CASSNLRGNTEAFF | TGTGCCAGCAGTAACCTTAGAGGGAACACTGAAGCTTTCTTT
NA | TRBJ2-1 | TRBV5-1 | 14 | TRBD2 | CASRANSGYNEQFF | TGCGCCAGCAGAGCGAATAGCGGGTACAATGAGCAGTTCTTC
NA | TRBJ1-1 | TRBV7-9 | 13 | NA | CASNTNLNTEAFF | TGTGCCAGCAACACTAACTTGAACACTGAAGCTTTCTTT
once | TRBJ2-5 | TRBV2 | 14 | NA | CASSNPPPEGTQYF | TGTGCCAGCAGTAACCCCCCACCCGAGGGGACCCAGTACTTC
NA | TRBJ2-7 | TRBV30 | 12 | NA | CAWRRDTYEQYF | TGTGCCTGGAGGCGGGATACCTACGAGCAGTACTTC
NA | TRBJ2-1 | TRBV28 | 18 | NA | CASSSGLSPTPSYNEQFF | TGTGCCAGCAGTTCGGGACTTTCCCCGACTCCGTCCTACAATGAGCAGTTCTTC
few | TRBJ1-2 | TRBV7-2 | 16 | NA | CASSSTRPPGINGYTF | TGTGCCAGCAGCTCCACTCGACCCCCAGGGATCAATGGCTACACCTTC
once | TRBJ1-2 | TRBV5-6 | 15 | NA | CASSLVSHGGYGYTF | TGTGCCAGCAGCTTGGTATCTCACGGAGGGTACGGCTACACCTTC
NA | TRBJ2-3 | TRBV2 | 14 | NA | CASSDGGPTDTQYF | TGTGCCAGCAGTGACGGAGGACCCACAGATACGCAGTATTTT
once | TRBJ2-1 | TRBV5-6 | 15 | NA | CASSFIWSSYNEQFF | TGTGCCAGCAGCTTTATCTGGAGTTCCTACAATGAGCAGTTCTTC
NA | TRBJ2-7 | TRBV19 | 13 | TRBD1 | CAASPQGAHEQYF | TGTGCCGCTTCCCCCCAGGGGGCCCACGAGCAGTACTTC
NA | TRBJ2-1 | TRBV3-1/TRBV3-2 | 16 | TRBD2 | CASSQAGSGRLGEQFF | TGTGCCAGCAGCCAAGCGGGTAGCGGGAGGTTGGGTGAGCAGTTCTTC
NA | TRBJ1-2 | TRBV5-4 | 15 | NA | CASSPRGTANYGYTF | TGTGCCAGCAGCCCAAGGGGGACCGCTAACTATGGCTACACCTTC
NA | TRBJ2-1 | TRBV6-6 | 15 | NA | CASSSGWSSYNEQFF | TGTGCCAGCAGTTCAGGGTGGTCGAGTTACAATGAGCAGTTCTTC
once | TRBJ2-6 | TRBV6-2/TRBV6-3 | 15 | NA | CASSRGGSGANVLTF | TGTGCCAGCAGCCGAGGTGGCTCTGGGGCCAACGTCCTGACTTTC
NA | TRBJ2-5 | TRBV20-1 | 16 | TRBD2 | CSASVGLAGPAETQYF | TGCAGTGCTAGTGTGGGACTAGCGGGACCTGCGGAGACCCAGTACTTC
NA | TRBJ1-6 | TRBV30 | 15 | NA | CAWSVRRSYNSPLHF | TGTGCCTGGAGTGTACGGAGGTCCTATAATTCACCCCTCCACTTT
NA | TRBJ1-2 | TRBV10-2 | 12 | TRBD1 | CASSEGQGGYTF | TGCGCCAGCAGTGAGGGACAGGGGGGCTACACCTTC
NA | TRBJ1-1 | TRBV3-1/TRBV3-2 | 15 | NA | CASSQGRTAVTEAFF | TGTGCCAGCAGCCAAGGGCGGACAGCGGTAACTGAAGCTTTCTTT
NA | TRBJ2-7 | TRBV29-1 | 15 | TRBD2 | CSVGKTTSGSGEQYF | TGCAGCGTGGGGAAAACGACTAGCGGGAGCGGCGAGCAGTACTTC
few | TRBJ2-7 | TRBV4-1 | 16 | NA | CASSQRDTDYNYEQYF | TGCGCCAGCAGCCAACGGGACACAGATTATAACTACGAGCAGTACTTC
NA | TRBJ2-1 | TRBV7-9 | 16 | NA | CASSLSRRSSYNEQFF | TGTGCCAGCAGCTTATCAAGAAGGAGCTCCTACAATGAGCAGTTCTTC
NA | TRBJ2-1 | TRBV6-5 | 15 | NA | CASSWLGASYNEQFF | TGTGCCAGCAGTTGGTTAGGAGCCTCCTACAATGAGCAGTTCTTC
NA | TRBJ1-5 | TRBV28 | 13 | NA | CASSTQNNQPQHF | TGTGCCAGCTCGACACAAAACAATCAGCCCCAGCATTTT
once | TRBJ2-2 | TRBV15 | 16 | TRBD2 | CATSRQREANTGELFF | TGTGCCACCAGCAGACAACGGGAGGCGAACACCGGGGAGCTGTTTTTT
NA | TRBJ1-2 | TRBV7-2 | 13 | TRBD1 | CASSFSGGYGYTF | TGTGCCAGCAGCTTCTCAGGGGGCTATGGCTACACCTTC
NA | TRBJ1-1 | TRBV27 | 14 | NA | CASSLSWGGTEAFF | TGTGCCAGCAGTTTATCCTGGGGGGGGACTGAAGCTTTCTTT
NA | TRBJ2-5 | TRBV11-2 | 15 | NA | CASSLDRARVKTQYF | TGTGCCAGCAGCTTAGATCGGGCCAGGGTAAAGACCCAGTACTTC
NA | TRBJ2-3 | TRBV7-3 | 21 | NA | CASSTSGTPRGLGGSTDTQYF | TGTGCCAGCAGCACTAGTGGGACACCAAGAGGGCTAGGGGGAAGCACAGATACGCAGTATTTT
NA | TRBJ2-5 | TRBV27 | 15 | TRBD2 | CASRDQGLAGETQYF | TGTGCCAGCAGGGACCAGGGACTAGCGGGAGAGACCCAGTACTTC
NA | TRBJ2-1 | TRBV5-1 | 16 | TRBD2 | CASSSTGLAGNNEQFF | TGCGCCAGCAGCTCAACGGGACTAGCGGGAAACAATGAGCAGTTCTTC
NA | TRBJ1-2 | TRBV5-5 | 14 | NA | CASSRQGNLGGYTF | TGTGCCAGCAGTCGTCAGGGGAATCTCGGTGGCTACACCTTC
NA | TRBJ1-5 | TRBV7-8 | 19 | NA | CASSPWQDIPFRSNQPQHF | TGTGCCAGCAGCCCATGGCAGGACATCCCTTTTAGAAGCAATCAGCCCCAGCATTTT
NA | TRBJ2-7 | TRBV6-6 | 12 | NA | CASSWGDYEQYF | TGTGCCAGCAGTTGGGGGGACTACGAGCAGTACTTC
NA | TRBJ1-6 | TRBV5-4 | 13 | NA | CASRTDSNSPLHF | TGTGCCAGCAGAACGGACAGTAATTCACCCCTCCACTTT
few | TRBJ1-5 | TRBV2 | 15 | TRBD1 | CASKLTGDSNQPQHF | TGTGCCAGCAAGTTGACAGGGGACAGCAATCAGCCCCAGCATTTT
NA | TRBJ1-6 | TRBV28 | 17 | NA | CASSPPQGRTYNSPLHF | TGTGCCAGCAGTCCCCCCCAGGGAAGGACCTATAATTCACCCCTCCACTTT
NA | TRBJ2-1 | TRBV3-1/TRBV3-2 | 14 | NA | CASRPKVGAGEQFF | TGTGCCAGCAGACCTAAAGTGGGAGCGGGTGAGCAGTTCTTC
many | TRBJ2-2 | TRBV4-2 | 17 | TRBD2 | CASSQDLGGRATGELFF | TGTGCCAGCAGCCAAGATCTGGGTGGGAGGGCCACCGGGGAGCTGTTTTTT
NA | TRBJ1-1 | TRBV10-2 | 13 | TRBD1 | CASQTGVYTEAFF | TGCGCCAGCCAGACAGGGGTTTACACTGAAGCTTTCTTT
NA | TRBJ2-1 | TRBV9 | 15 | TRBD2 | CASSWTSGGRGEQFF | TGTGCCAGCAGCTGGACTAGCGGGGGCCGGGGTGAGCAGTTCTTC